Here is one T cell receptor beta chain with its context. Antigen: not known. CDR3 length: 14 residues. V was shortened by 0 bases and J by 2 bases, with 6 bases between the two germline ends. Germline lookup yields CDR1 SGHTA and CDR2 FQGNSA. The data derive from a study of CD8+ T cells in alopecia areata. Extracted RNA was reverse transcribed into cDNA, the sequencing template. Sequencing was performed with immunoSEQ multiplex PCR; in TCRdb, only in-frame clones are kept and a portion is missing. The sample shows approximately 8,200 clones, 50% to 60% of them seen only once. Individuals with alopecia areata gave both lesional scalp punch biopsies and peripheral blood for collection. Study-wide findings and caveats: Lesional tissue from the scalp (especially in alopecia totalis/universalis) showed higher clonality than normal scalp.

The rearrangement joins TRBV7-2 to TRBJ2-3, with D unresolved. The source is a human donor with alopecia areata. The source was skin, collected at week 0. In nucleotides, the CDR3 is TGTGCCAGCAGCTTAGCTACACTCACAGATACGCAGTATTTT. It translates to CASSLATLTDTQYF.